This T cell receptor beta chain was captured by sequencing in a study of post-analysis software for immune sequencing data (dated by TCRdb to the mid-2010s). With regard to the full study: The recorded disease courses included relapsing-remitting, secondary progressive and progressive-relapsing multiple sclerosis, and some patients had no subtype annotation. The patient repertoires were compared against approximately twelve previously published healthy control repertoires obtained from donors aged roughly 6 to 28 years. A subset of samples was prepared in parallel using single-end sample barcoding, then pooled and co-amplified after Illumina adapter ligation.

Counted from cysteine to phenylalanine, this CDR3 has 15 amino acids. This entry keeps only the CDR3 DNA: 45 bases, framed from base 1. V sheds 2 bases and J sheds 4 bases, leaving 15 bases between their ends. For CDR1 and CDR2, the germline V gene (reference sequence) lists MNHNY and SVGAGI. To demonstrate the VDJtools post-analysis software, the study profiled TCR beta repertoires from the peripheral blood of about 13 young patients with multiple sclerosis. Multiple sclerosis patients were children and adolescents aged about 6 to 17 years. General conclusions and limits of the study: Significantly higher frequencies in patients than in controls were found for roughly 5 TRBV segments, including TRBV5-6, TRBV5-1 and TRBV20-1. Significantly lower normalized Chao1 diversity was found in multiple sclerosis patients than in controls, suggesting substantial peripheral T-cell clonal expansion. Direct clustering with F measure showed strong co-clustering of samples prepared in the same batch, prompting a batch-effect correction. The control group was slightly older than the multiple sclerosis patient group.

The method behind the library was PCR. The sequencer listed for this sample is Illumina HiSeq 2500. To reduce PCR and sequencing biases, unique molecular identifiers were built into the TCR beta cDNA libraries. Every 1 to 10 million input T cells yielded 500,000 or so cDNA molecules, meaning each molecule approximated one T cell. The same protocol used for the earlier healthy control dataset was applied to prepare and sequence the patient libraries. Samples belonging to the same batch were prepared together, multiplexed and sequenced on a shared HiSeq lane. The source study handled its data this way. MIGEC handled the raw barcoded reads, throwing out single-read molecular identifier groups before consensus assembly and CDR3 extraction. VDJtools was used for post-analysis of the clonotype tables, and diversity was normalized by down-sampling every dataset to the size of the smallest sample. To correct batch-related cross-sample contamination, repertoire overlap clustering matched CDR3 amino acid sequences but not nucleotide sequences. Through fastp at Q25 and MiXCR, TCRdb rebuilt clones from the public reads, retaining in-frame beta chains. Records with the same CDR3 protein are collapsed into one entry carrying the most frequent genes and DNA. Here the V and J calls rest on TCRdb's processing, not on the authors' analysis. Here the sample has about 200,000 distinct CDR3 sequences; over 25% occur a single time. Around 3.7% of the sample goes to the ten largest clones.

Note on this clonotype: Its antigen specificity is not known. A much larger clonotype is one base distant, so this may be a read error.

The chain joins TRBV6-6 to TRBJ2-7; the D gene is unclear. This sequence was found in a girl aged 2 to 17 with multiple sclerosis. The sample taken for sequencing was blood. For the CDR3, the sequence is CASSYASSAKYEQYF. The DNA reads as follows: TGTGCCAGCAGTTACGCTTCGAGCGCCAAATACGAGCAGTACTTC.